This T cell receptor (beta chain) was obtained from a study of blood T cells in healthy people across ages. Findings and caveats of the study: Long-lived and aged donors differed, with more naive CD4+ cells and higher diversity in the long-lived.

There are 14 residues in the CDR3. Per germline, CDR1 SGHKS and CDR2 YYEKEE (reference sequence). Per sample, extraction of total RNA gave at least 6 micrograms in every case. It was with a sample-barcoded 5' primer and a J-beta primer mix that a second PCR of roughly 6 to 12 cycles was run. MiXCR, applied by TCRdb to the 5' RACE reads, yields one record per CDR3 protein. The top ten hold less than 3.5% of the sample, which has about 780,000 distinct CDR3 sequences, 20% to 30% seen once. As to this clonotype: Its antigen is unknown.

These data were also filed under a second study, of T cells of mothers and their children. Per that paper: Reads obtained per mother exceeded 9.5 million TCR beta CDR3 reads, with a few million obtained per child.

This TCR was recovered from a boy younger than 18 in good health. The source material was blood. This rearrangement joins TRBV5-5 to TRBJ2-5; no clear D gene. The DNA end is more similar to TRBJ2-1, so the J call may be wrong. CDR3 loop: CASSLLSRVDEQFF. The CDR3 DNA sequence: TGTGCCAGCAGCCTCCTCTCCCGGGTTGATGAGCAGTTCTTC.